The clone carrying this T cell receptor beta chain appeared a few times. The antigen is not known. TCRdb analysed the reads with MiXCR anew, one entry per CDR3 protein. The sample carries 86,000 or so distinct CDR3 sequences, roughly a quarter recorded once. The record originates from a study of T cell repertoires in cytomegalovirus infection. Study background: Well-studied HLA-B-restricted CMV epitopes were used in the study alongside recently identified HLA-C-restricted ones.

General observations from the study: Carriers of CMV and the relevant HLA type were discriminated by public TCR beta frequency. Across the ex vivo response, the dominant clonotypes were HLA-C-restricted CMV-specific TCR beta clonotypes.

Trimming took off 0 bases at V and 2 bases at J, with 11 bases between the two ends. CDR1 is MDHEN and CDR2 is SYDVKM in the germline V gene. This CDR3 is built from 15 residues. The starting material was CD8+ T cells from cultured PBMCs, obtained from culture after CMV antigen stimulation. V gene TRBV28 combines with J gene TRBJ2-7, with D perhaps TRBD1 or TRBD2 (5 bases each). The sequence was collected from a human donor in good health (CMV status not recorded). Some clones in this sample may be carry-over from other donors' samples. CDR3 nucleotide sequence: TGTGCCAGCAGTTTATGGGGGGACGGAACCTACGAGCAGTACTTC. Translating it yields CASSLWGDGTYEQYF.